These 13 T cell receptor beta chains were sequenced from one sample in a study of blood T cell repertoires in COVID-19. Some clones are missing from TCRdb's copy, which holds only in-frame ones; the method was immunoSEQ multiplex PCR. Of 250,000 to 350,000 clones listed, roughly 90% are singletons. Sequenced material: peripheral blood. The receptors come from a woman in her 50s with active or convalescent COVID-19.

The chain combines TRBV6-5 with TRBJ1-1, with D possibly matching TRBD1 (5 bases). Germline V gives CDR1 MNHEY, CDR2 SVGAGI. V lost 7 bases and J lost 4, with 16 bases in between. CDR3 length: 14 residues. The CDR3 spells CASKPPGSLTEAFF. The DNA of the CDR3 is TGTGCCAGCAAACCCCCAGGGTCACTCACTGAAGCTTTCTTT.

The chain couples TRBV6-2 or TRBV6-3 to TRBJ1-5; 7 bases fit TRBD1. Germline CDR1 reads MNHEY; CDR2 reads SVGEGT. CDR3 length: 14 residues. Losses at the gene ends were 3 bases for V and 5 bases for J; bases not matched to a gene: 4. This CDR3 is CASSYGQVHQPQHF. Here the CDR3 DNA reads TGTGCCAGCAGTTATGGACAGGTCCATCAGCCCCAGCATTTT.

V usage is TRBV4-3 and J usage is TRBJ1-2, with 10 bases matching TRBD1. The ends lost 4 bases at V and 0 bases at J; junction bases unmatched: 8. Germline V CDR1 and CDR2: LGHNA, YSLEER. The CDR3 runs to 17 residues. CDR3 amino acids: CASSLWGDRGTNYGYTF. Written as DNA, the CDR3 is TGCGCCAGCAGCCTTTGGGGGGACAGGGGAACTAACTATGGCTACACCTTC.

The genes are TRBV27 and TRBJ2-1; D may be TRBD2 (6 bases). V lost 7 bases and J lost 10, with 14 bases in between. The CDR3 extends over 12 amino acids. Germline CDR1 is MNHEY and CDR2 is SMNVEV (reference sequence). The chain's CDR3 is CASTLQGGEQFF. Written as DNA, the CDR3 is TGTGCCAGCACACTCCAGGGAGGAGAGCAGTTCTTC.

The rearrangement uses TRBV9 and TRBJ2-1, with TRBD2 identical over 9 bases. This CDR3 spans 16 amino acids. The J segment lost 4 bases and the V segment lost 1 base, leaving 6 bases of the junction unmatched. Germline V CDR1 and CDR2: SGDLS, YYNGEE. CDR3 bases: TGTGCCAGCAGCGTACCGAGCGGGGGGCCTTACAATGAGCAGTTCTTC. It is translated as CASSVPSGGPYNEQFF.

The chain links TRBV29-1 to TRBJ1-1; the match to TRBD1 covers 8 bases. The germline V gene encodes CDR1 SQVTM and CDR2 ANQGSEA. There are 15 residues in the CDR3. V lost 5 bases and J lost 1; bases outside the gene matches: 9. Here the CDR3 DNA reads TGCAGCGTTTTACCTCAGGGGGCGGGGAACACTGAAGCTTTCTTT. This gives the protein CSVLPQGAGNTEAFF.

The CDR3 here is CASSFPSGEGTDTQYF. In nucleotides, the CDR3 is TGTGCCAGCAGCTTCCCTAGCGGGGAGGGCACAGATACGCAGTATTTT. The chain carries TRBV7-2 and TRBJ2-3; TRBD2 matches at 9 bases. In germline, CDR1 is SGHTA, CDR2 FQGNSA. The V and J ends lost 3 bases and 1 base, in that order; junction bases with no gene match: 5. CDR3 length: 16 amino acids.

The chain is built from TRBV6-5 and TRBJ1-2; 10 bases match TRBD1. CDR3 size: 14 residues. V was pared by 6 bases and J by 6 bases, with 7 bases of the junction left unmatched. Germline loops: CDR1 MNHEY, CDR2 SVGAGI. DNA for the CDR3: TGTGCCAGCAGAACCGGGACAGGGGTGCATGGCTACACCTTC. Encoded protein: CASRTGTGVHGYTF.

The V gene is TRBV7-2, the J gene TRBJ2-7; maybe TRBD2 (5 bases). CDR3 length: 17 residues. Deletions cut 1 base from V and 6 bases from J, with 22 bases between. Germline V gene sequence: CDR1 SGHTA, CDR2 FQGNSA. CDR3 bases: TGTGCCAGCAGCTTAGGGGCCCTTGCGAACCGCGGGTCCGAGCAGTACTTC. Translating it yields CASSLGALANRGSEQYF. The full variable domain, its missing parts supplied by reference TRBV7-2 and TRBJ2-7, is GAGVSQSPSNKVTEKGKDVELRCDPISGHTALYWYRQSLGQGLEFLIYFQGNSAPDKSGLPSDRFSAERTGGSVSTLTIQRTQQEDSAVYLCASSLGALANRGSEQYFGPGTRLTVT.

The chain recombines TRBV7-3 with TRBJ2-1; 8 bases line up with TRBD1. Trimming removed 5 bases from V and 4 bases from J; junction bases left unmatched: 4. This CDR3 contains 14 residues. The V gene's germline CDR1 is SGHTA and CDR2 FQGTGA. CDR3 sequence: CASSRQGAYNEQFF. CDR3 nucleotides: TGTGCCAGCAGCCGGCAGGGGGCTTACAATGAGCAGTTCTTC.

The chain has TRBV7-8 and TRBJ2-7; no reliable D call. CDR1 and CDR2 from the germline V gene are SGHVS and FQNEAQ. Trimming stripped 0 bases from V and 1 base from J, with 13 bases between. The CDR3 runs 16 residues. In DNA, the CDR3 is TGTGCCAGCAGCTTAGCGACGGCGACCGGGTCCTACGAGCAGTACTTC. This sequence encodes CASSLATATGSYEQYF.

The chain carries TRBV7-9 and TRBJ1-1; D call uncertain. This CDR3 is built from 19 residues. CDR1 and CDR2 from the germline V gene are SEHNR and FQNEAQ (reference sequence). V lost 3 bases and J 7 bases, leaving 30 bases between the germline ends. CDR3 sequence: CASSFARSGEATKKNEAFF. CDR3 nucleotides: TGTGCCAGCAGCTTCGCTCGTTCTGGGGAGGCAACGAAAAAAAATGAAGCTTTCTTT. The full variable domain, in which reference TRBV7-9 and TRBJ1-1 provide the parts outside the CDR3, is DTGVSQNPRHKITKRGQNVTFRCDPISEHNRLYWYRQTLGQGPEFLTYFQNEAQLEKSRLLSDRFSAERPKGSFSTLEIQRTEQGDSAMYLCASSFARSGEATKKNEAFFGQGTRLTVV.

This clone was counted only a few times. V gene TRBV19 combines with J gene TRBJ2-5; 12 bases map to TRBD2. J was trimmed by 4 bases and V by 5 bases; bases with no gene match: 2. The germline gives CDR1 LNHDA, CDR2 SQIVND (reference sequence). The CDR3 spans 14 residues. The CDR3 region has the DNA TGTGCCAGTAGTGGGGGACTAGCGGGAGAGACCCAGTACTTC. Translated, it gives CASSGGLAGETQYF.